The clone carrying this T cell receptor beta chain was detected ten times or more. Its antigen remains unknown. The V and J ends lost 5 bases and 4 bases, in that order; junction bases with no gene match: 8. The CDR3 is 18 residues long. From germline, CDR1 is SGHTA and CDR2 FQGTGA. Amplification of TCR beta CDR3 regions used RNA as the template. Initially, a first-round RT-PCR of the TCR CDR3 employed the HTBI primer set. TCRdb reprocessed the multiplex PCR reads with MiXCR, giving one entry per CDR3 protein. Here the sample spans about 700,000 distinct CDR3 sequences, around 15% being singletons. This entry is derived from a study of T cells in Graves' hyperthyroidism and ophthalmopathy. General study results and limits: Also found in blood were most expanded thyroid clonotypes above 0.001.

The sequencing input was blood. The genes are TRBV7-3 and TRBJ2-6; TRBD2 matches at 13 bases. The sequence was collected from a woman aged 18-35 years with Graves' hyperthyroidism. The CDR3, as DNA: TGTGCCAGCAGCGCATCGACTAGCGGGAGGTCAGGGGCCAACGTCCTGACTTTC. Its translation: CASSASTSGRSGANVLTF. Variable domain in full (rest from reference TRBV7-3 and TRBJ2-6): GAGVSQTPSNKVTEKGKYVELRCDPISGHTALYWYRQSLGQGPEFLIYFQGTGAADDSGLPNDRFFAVRPEGSVSTLKIQRTERGDSAVYLCASSASTSGRSGANVLTFGAGSRLTVL.